What follows is one T cell receptor (beta chain) and its context. As yet, its antigen is unknown. The data were taken from a study of CD4+ T cells in melanoma. CDR1 and CDR2 from the germline V gene are LNHNV and YYDKDF (reference sequence). Germline trimming cut 1 base from V and 6 bases from J; bases unmatched to any gene: 4. The CDR3 loop spans 15 amino acids. Study-wide results and limits: Neoantigen-specific CD4+ T cells in melanoma reportedly had diverse differentiation states.

The assay was immunoSEQ multiplex PCR, and TCRdb's table has in-frame clones only and misses some. Of fewer than 15,000 clones listed, over 80% were seen once; the top ten hold 5% to 7.5%. Sequencing used cells from a culture (not recorded whether cultured in vitro). The TCR was taken from a human donor with melanoma. The V call is TRBV15, the J call TRBJ1-4; 8 nucleotides align to TRBD1. The CDR3 sequence: CATSRVTGGYEKLFF. Written as DNA, the CDR3 is TGTGCCACCAGCAGAGTAACAGGGGGTTATGAAAAACTGTTTTTT.